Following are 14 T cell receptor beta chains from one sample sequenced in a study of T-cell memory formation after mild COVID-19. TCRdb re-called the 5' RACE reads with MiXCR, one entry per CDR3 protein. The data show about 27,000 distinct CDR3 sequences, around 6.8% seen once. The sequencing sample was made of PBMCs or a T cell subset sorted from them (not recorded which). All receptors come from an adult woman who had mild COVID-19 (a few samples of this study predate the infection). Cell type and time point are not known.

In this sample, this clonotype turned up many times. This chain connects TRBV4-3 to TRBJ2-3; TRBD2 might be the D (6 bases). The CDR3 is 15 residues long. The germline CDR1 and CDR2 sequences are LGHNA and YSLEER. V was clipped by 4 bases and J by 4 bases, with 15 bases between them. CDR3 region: CASSLQSSDADTQYF. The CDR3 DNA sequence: TGCGCCAGCAGCCTACAATCTAGCGACGCAGATACGCAGTATTTT.

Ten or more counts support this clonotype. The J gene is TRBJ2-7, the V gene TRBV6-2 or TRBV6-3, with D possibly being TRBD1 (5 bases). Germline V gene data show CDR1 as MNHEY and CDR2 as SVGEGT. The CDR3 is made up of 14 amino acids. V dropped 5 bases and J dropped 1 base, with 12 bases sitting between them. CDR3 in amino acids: CASSPHTGSYEQYF. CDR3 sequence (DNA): TGTGCCAGCAGTCCACACACAGGTTCCTACGAGCAGTACTTC.

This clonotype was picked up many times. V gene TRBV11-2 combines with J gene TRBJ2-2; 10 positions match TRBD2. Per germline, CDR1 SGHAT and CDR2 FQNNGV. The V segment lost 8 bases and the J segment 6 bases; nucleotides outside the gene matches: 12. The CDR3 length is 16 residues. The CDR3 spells CASSHRAGGRPGELFF. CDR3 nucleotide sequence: TGTGCCAGCTCCCACAGAGCGGGGGGGCGTCCCGGGGAGCTGTTTTTT.

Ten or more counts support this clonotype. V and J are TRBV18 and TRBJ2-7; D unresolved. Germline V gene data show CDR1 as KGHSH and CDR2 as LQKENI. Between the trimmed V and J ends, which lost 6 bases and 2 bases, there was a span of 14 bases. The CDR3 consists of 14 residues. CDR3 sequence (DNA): TGTGCCAGCTCCGACCTGGCCCAGGCCTACGAGCAGTACTTC. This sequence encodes CASSDLAQAYEQYF.

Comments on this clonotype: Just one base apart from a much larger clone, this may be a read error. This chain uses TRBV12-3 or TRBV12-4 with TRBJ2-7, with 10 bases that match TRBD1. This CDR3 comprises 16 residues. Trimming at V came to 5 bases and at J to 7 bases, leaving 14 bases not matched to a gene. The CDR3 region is CASSALPGTGAREQYF. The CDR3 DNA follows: TGTGCCAGCAGTGCTCTTCCCGGGACAGGGGCCCGGGAGCAGTACTTC.

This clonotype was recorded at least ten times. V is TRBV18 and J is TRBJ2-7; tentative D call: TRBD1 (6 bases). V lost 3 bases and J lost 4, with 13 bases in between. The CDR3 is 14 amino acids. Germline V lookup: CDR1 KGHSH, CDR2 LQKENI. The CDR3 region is CASSPELRGYEQYF. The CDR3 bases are TGTGCCAGCTCACCCGAACTCAGGGGTTACGAGCAGTACTTC.

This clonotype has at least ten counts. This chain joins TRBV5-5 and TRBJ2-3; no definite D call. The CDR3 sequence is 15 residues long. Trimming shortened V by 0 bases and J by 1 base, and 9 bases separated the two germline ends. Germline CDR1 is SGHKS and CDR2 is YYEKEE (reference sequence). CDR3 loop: CASSLAYTRTDTQYF. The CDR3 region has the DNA TGTGCCAGCAGCTTGGCGTATACCCGCACAGATACGCAGTATTTT.

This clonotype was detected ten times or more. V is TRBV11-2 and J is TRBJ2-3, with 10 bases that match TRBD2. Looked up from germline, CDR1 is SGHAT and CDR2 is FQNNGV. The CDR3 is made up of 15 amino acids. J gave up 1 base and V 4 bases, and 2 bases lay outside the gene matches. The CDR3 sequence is CASSSLAGGTDTQYF. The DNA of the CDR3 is TGTGCCAGCAGCTCGCTAGCGGGGGGCACAGATACGCAGTATTTT.

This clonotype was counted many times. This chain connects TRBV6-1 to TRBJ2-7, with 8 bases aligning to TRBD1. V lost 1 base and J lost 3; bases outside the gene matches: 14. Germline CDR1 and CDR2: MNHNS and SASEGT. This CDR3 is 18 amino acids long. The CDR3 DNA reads TGTGCCAGCAGTGAAGACAGAGAAATGACGGACAGGGTCTACGAGCAGTACTTC. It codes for CASSEDREMTDRVYEQYF.

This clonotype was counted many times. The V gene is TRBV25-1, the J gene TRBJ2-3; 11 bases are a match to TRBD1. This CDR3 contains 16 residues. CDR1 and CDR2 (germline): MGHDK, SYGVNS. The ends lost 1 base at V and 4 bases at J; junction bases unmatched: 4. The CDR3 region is CASSESGTGGSDTQYF. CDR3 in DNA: TGTGCCAGCAGTGAATCGGGGACAGGGGGGTCAGATACGCAGTATTTT.

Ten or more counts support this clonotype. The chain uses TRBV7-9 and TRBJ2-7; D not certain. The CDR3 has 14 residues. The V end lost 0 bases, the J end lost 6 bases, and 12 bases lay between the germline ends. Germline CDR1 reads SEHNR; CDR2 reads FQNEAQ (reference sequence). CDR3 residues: CASSLAQARGEQYF. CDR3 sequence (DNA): TGTGCCAGCAGCTTAGCCCAGGCCCGAGGCGAGCAGTACTTC.

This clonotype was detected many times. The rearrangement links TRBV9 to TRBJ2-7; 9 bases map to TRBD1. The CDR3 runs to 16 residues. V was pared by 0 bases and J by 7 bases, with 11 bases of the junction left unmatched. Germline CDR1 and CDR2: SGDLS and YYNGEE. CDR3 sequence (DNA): TGTGCCAGCAGCGTAGTCTCTGGGACAGGGCGTCAAGAGCAGTACTTC. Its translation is CASSVVSGTGRQEQYF.

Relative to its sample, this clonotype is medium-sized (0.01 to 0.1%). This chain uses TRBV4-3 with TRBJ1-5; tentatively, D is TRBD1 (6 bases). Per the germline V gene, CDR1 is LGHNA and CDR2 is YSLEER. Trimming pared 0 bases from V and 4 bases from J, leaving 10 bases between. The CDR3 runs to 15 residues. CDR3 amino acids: CASSQDPQGNQPQHF. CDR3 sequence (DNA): TGCGCCAGCAGCCAAGATCCACAGGGAAATCAGCCCCAGCATTTT.

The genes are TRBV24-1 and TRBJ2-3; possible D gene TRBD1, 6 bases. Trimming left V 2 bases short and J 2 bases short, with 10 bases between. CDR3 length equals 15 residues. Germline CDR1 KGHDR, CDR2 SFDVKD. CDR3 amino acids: CATSDSRTVTDTQYF. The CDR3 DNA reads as TGTGCCACCAGTGATTCGAGGACAGTCACAGATACGCAGTATTTT.